A single sample is the source of the 10 T cell receptor beta chains below, sequenced in a study of T cell repertoires in aging, cancer and after chemotherapy. A mixed TRB-A/B primer pool amplified rearranged TRB by multiplex touch-down PCR. MiXCR, applied by TCRdb to the multiplex PCR reads, yields one record per CDR3 protein. The sample includes 450 to 550 distinct CDR3 sequences, approximately 25% of them seen just once. TCR beta rearrangements were amplified from peripheral blood genomic DNA. The sequenced sample was blood. The receptors were gathered from a human donor with a solid tumor.

This clonotype has just a few counts. The chain employs TRBV19 and TRBJ2-3; maybe TRBD1 (6 bases). The V gene lost 4 bases and the J gene lost 2 bases, with 19 bases spanning the gap. The germline CDR1 and CDR2 sequences are LNHDA and SQIVND (reference sequence). The CDR3 is made up of 17 amino acids. The DNA for the CDR3 is TGTGCCAGTAGTACCGAGCCTCCGGGACAAATCACAGATACGCAGTATTTT. Translated, it gives CASSTEPPGQITDTQYF. Together with reference TRBV19 and TRBJ2-3, the CDR3 gives the full variable domain: DGGITQSPKYLFRKEGQNVTLSCEQNLNHDAMYWYRQDPGQGLRLIYYSQIVNDFQKGDIAEGYSVSREKKESFPLTVTSAQKNPTAFYLCASSTEPPGQITDTQYFGPGTRLTVL.

In its sample, this clonotype was seen a few times. The chain couples TRBV21-1 to TRBJ1-5; the D call TRBD1 from the table was never checked on the DNA. TRBV21-1 is reported as a pseudogene. This CDR3 region has 19 residues. The CDR3 DNA follows: TGTGCCAGCAGCAAAGTTTCGGGGACAGGGGCCCAAGGACATCAGCCCCAGCATTTT. As protein: CASSKVSGTGAQGHQPQHF.

Comments on this clonotype: At one end, the junction sequence differs from germline, possibly due to a read error. This chain links TRBV10-3 with TRBJ2-1; TRBD2 might be the D (6 bases). In germline, CDR1 is ENHRY, CDR2 SYGVKD. The CDR3 length is 15 residues. The CDR3 is CASSYGLAFYNEQFF. CDR3 bases: TGTGCCAGCAGTTATGGGCTAGCGTTCTACAATGAGCAGTTCTTC.

By its share, this clonotype is large. The chain links TRBV7-9 to TRBJ1-2; possible D gene TRBD1, 5 bases. Trimming removed 2 bases from V and 5 bases from J, with 9 bases in between. Germline values: CDR1 SEHNR, CDR2 FQNEAQ (reference sequence). There are 13 residues in the CDR3. DNA of the CDR3: TGTGCCAGCAGCTTACAGGGTGGTTATGGCTACACCTTC. Protein: CASSLQGGYGYTF.

By proportion, this clonotype is large. V gene TRBV6-5 combines with J gene TRBJ2-7; 8 nucleotides align to TRBD1. The CDR3 is 16 residues long. CDR1 and CDR2 from the germline V gene are MNHEY and SVGAGI. V gave up 2 bases and J gave up 3 bases; unmatched junction bases: 9. CDR3 sequence: CASSYNAQGVHYEQYF. CDR3 in DNA: TGTGCCAGCAGTTACAACGCACAGGGGGTCCACTACGAGCAGTACTTC.

Within the sample, this clonotype is large. The chain uses TRBV6-1 and TRBJ2-7; TRBD2 aligns across 11 bases. Per the germline V gene, CDR1 is MNHNS and CDR2 is SASEGT. This CDR3 comprises 14 residues. Trimming took 6 bases from V and 6 from J; bases not matched to a gene: 7. The CDR3 protein is CASRLAGGPGEQYF. The CDR3 DNA reads TGTGCCAGCAGGTTAGCGGGGGGGCCGGGCGAGCAGTACTTC.

This rearrangement joins TRBV7-9 to TRBJ1-1; D is ambiguous. V gave up 3 bases and J gave up 3 bases, with 17 bases separating them. The germline V gene encodes CDR1 SEHNR and CDR2 FQNEAQ (reference sequence). The CDR3 length is 16 residues. The CDR3 DNA reads as TGTGCCAGCAGCTTTAGCCGGGGATCGTGGGACACTGAAGCTTTCTTT. It codes for CASSFSRGSWDTEAFF.

Judged by abundance, this clonotype is large (0.1 to 1%). The gene calls are TRBV6-2 or TRBV6-3 and TRBJ1-2; 7 bases map to TRBD1. V trimming: 4 bases; J trimming: 8 bases; junction bases outside the gene matches: 4. The CDR3 covers 12 residues. Germline-derived CDR1 and CDR2 are MNHEY and SVGEGT. The CDR3 is CASSSRDRGYTF. DNA of the CDR3: TGTGCCAGCAGTTCTCGGGACAGAGGCTACACCTTC.

CDR3 residues: CASSWPLDHTLGYGYTF. The CDR3 coding sequence is TGTGCCAGCAGCTGGCCCCTGGACCACACCCTGGGATATGGCTACACCTTC. The chain employs TRBV28 and TRBJ1-2; D remains ambiguous. This CDR3 has 17 amino acids. The ends were cut back, 6 bases at V and 5 bases at J, with 25 bases in the middle. Germline assignment: CDR1 MDHEN and CDR2 SYDVKM.

This clonotype was observed a handful of times. This chain joins TRBV24-1 and TRBJ1-1; 7 bases map to TRBD1. The CDR3 sequence is 15 residues long. With 2 bases clipped from V and 1 base from J, the junction kept 3 bases outside the gene matches. Germline values: CDR1 KGHDR, CDR2 SFDVKD. The chain's CDR3 is CATSDSRQGNTEAFF. Written as DNA, the CDR3 is TGTGCCACCAGTGATTCGAGACAGGGGAACACTGAAGCTTTCTTT.